The T cell receptor beta chain described here comes from a study of blood T cell repertoires in COVID-19. Study as a whole: Samples of COVID-19 (acute and convalescent) were obtained from the United States, Italy and Spain. T cells, B-cell-depleted T cells, or PBMCs supplied cDNA or gDNA.

V gave up 0 bases and J gave up 3 bases, with 12 bases separating them. This CDR3 is built from 15 residues. CDR1 is MNHEY and CDR2 is SVGEGT in the germline V gene. Study processing details: Using reference gene primer amplification, nucleated cell counts were estimated. Here immunoSEQ multiplex PCR was the method, and the copy in TCRdb shows in-frame clones only, minus some. V and J calls and clone size are as listed in that table; D and trimming were resolved from the DNA. The repertoire holds 150,000 to 180,000 clones, with approximately 73% as singletons. This clone was observed once. The TCR comes from a woman older than 75 with acute or convalescent COVID-19. The sample consisted of peripheral blood. This rearrangement joins TRBV6-2 or TRBV6-3 to TRBJ2-7, with D possibly matching TRBD2 (6 bases). The CDR3 protein is CASSYSEGSLYEQYF. Here the CDR3 DNA reads TGTGCCAGCAGTTACTCGGAGGGGTCCCTCTACGAGCAGTACTTC.